The 29 T cell receptor beta chains in this list originate from one sample, sequenced in a study of CD4 T cells in relation to SARS-CoV-2 and coronaviruses. No antigens are known for them. The data were produced by immunoSEQ multiplex PCR, yet TCRdb's version contains in-frame clones alone and is incomplete. The table lists around 23,000 clones, less than 85% of them singletons. Unexposed donor CD4+ T cells date from about 2010-2018, before the COVID-19 pandemic. After approximately ten days of culture, CD4+ T cells were isolated. The sample consisted of CD4+ T cells from PBMCs, cultured in vitro. These TCRs come from a human donor in good health.

The rearrangement uses TRBV10-1 and TRBJ2-3; TRBD2 agrees at 9 bases. The CDR3 loop spans 14 amino acids. The germline V gene has CDR1 WNHNN and CDR2 SYGVQD (reference sequence). The V gene end was trimmed by 2 bases and the J gene end by 4 bases; junction bases not matched to a gene: 1. The CDR3 sequence is CASSEAGGPDTQYF. Here the CDR3 DNA reads TGCGCCAGCAGTGAGGCGGGAGGGCCAGATACGCAGTATTTT.

This clone has only a few counts. The chain's CDR3 is CASSPLTGSPQYF. The CDR3 DNA reads TGTGCCAGCAGCCCCCTCACAGGGAGCCCTCAGTACTTC. V is TRBV7-2 and J is TRBJ2-4, with a tentative D call TRBD1 (6 bases). Trimming removed 5 bases at V and 12 bases at J, with 17 bases between. The CDR3 covers 13 residues. Germline CDR1 SGHTA, CDR2 FQGNSA.

In this sample, this clone turned up a few times. The V and J genes are TRBV15 and TRBJ1-3; the match to TRBD1 covers 8 bases. This CDR3 region has 15 residues. Germline V CDR1 and CDR2: LNHNV, YYDKDF (reference sequence). V was clipped by 5 bases and J by 8 bases; unmatched bases: 11. The CDR3 reads CATSGGQGRADTIYF. CDR3 in DNA: TGTGCCACCAGCGGCGGACAGGGAAGGGCGGACACCATATATTTT.

CDR3 sequence reads: CASSQGGLTEAFF. CDR3 in DNA: TGTGCCAGCAGCCAAGGAGGGCTCACTGAAGCTTTCTTT. The chain has TRBV14 and TRBJ1-1; D uncertain. V was clipped by 1 base and J by 4 bases, with 7 bases between them. The germline V gene encodes CDR1 SGHDN and CDR2 FVKESK. The CDR3 is 13 amino acids. Combining the CDR3 with reference TRBV14 and TRBJ1-1 gives the whole variable domain EAGVTQFPSHSVIEKGQTVTLRCDPISGHDNLYWYRRVMGKEIKFLLHFVKESKQDESGMPNNRFLAERTGGTYSTLKVQPAELEDSGVYFCASSQGGLTEAFFGQGTRLTVV.

The rearrangement uses TRBV29-1 and TRBJ1-1; D might be TRBD1 (5 bases). The CDR3 runs to 15 residues. V gave up 6 bases and J gave up 0 bases, with 17 bases separating them. In germline, CDR1 is SQVTM, CDR2 ANQGSEA. The CDR3 protein is CSVERRGSMNTEAFF. Written as DNA, the CDR3 is TGCAGCGTCGAACGGCGGGGCAGTATGAACACTGAAGCTTTCTTT.

This chain connects TRBV7-3 to TRBJ1-1; D gene uncertain. The CDR3 covers 14 residues. The V gene lost 3 bases and the J gene lost 1 base, with 9 bases spanning the gap. Germline loops: CDR1 SGHTA, CDR2 FQGTGA. In DNA, the CDR3 is TGTGCCAGCAGCTTTGATCCTGGGAACACTGAAGCTTTCTTT. Amino acids: CASSFDPGNTEAFF.

The chain has TRBV28 and TRBJ1-3; no reliable D call. Germline V CDR1 and CDR2: MDHEN, SYDVKM. Deletions cut 8 bases from V and 0 bases from J, with 5 bases between. This CDR3 region has 12 residues. CDR3: CASRRSGNTIYF. The CDR3 bases are TGTGCCAGCCGGCGCTCTGGAAACACCATATATTTT.

The chain joins TRBV3-1 (or the pseudogene TRBV3-2) to TRBJ2-1; 8 bases map to TRBD2. This CDR3 is 15 amino acids long. Germline trimming cut 5 bases from V and 4 bases from J; bases unmatched to any gene: 7. Germline loops: CDR1 LGHDT, CDR2 YNNKEL (reference sequence). As DNA, the CDR3 is TGTGCCAGCAGCTCCAGCGGGAGTGTATACAATGAGCAGTTCTTC. It specifies CASSSSGSVYNEQFF.

V and J are TRBV4-1 and TRBJ2-1; D is unclear. CDR3 length equals 16 residues. V gave up 2 bases and J gave up 1 base, with 12 bases separating them. Germline V lookup: CDR1 MGHRA, CDR2 YSYEKL. CDR3 sequence reads: CASSQPQRRSYNEQFF. Written as DNA, the CDR3 is TGCGCCAGCAGCCAACCACAGCGAAGATCCTACAATGAGCAGTTCTTC.

The chain employs TRBV11-3 and TRBJ2-1, with 7 bases fitting TRBD2. The CDR3 runs 12 residues. After removal of 0 bases from V and 10 bases from J, the junction contained 0 bases not matched to a gene. Germline lookup yields CDR1 SGHNT and CDR2 YENEEA. The CDR3 DNA reads TGTGCCAGCAGCTTAGAGGGGGGGGAGCAGTTCTTC. As protein: CASSLEGGEQFF.

The V call is TRBV7-9, the J call TRBJ1-2; no firm D call. CDR1 is SEHNR and CDR2 is FQNEAQ in the germline V gene (reference sequence). With 4 bases removed from V and 6 bases from J, the gap between germline ends came to 15 bases. There are 14 residues in the CDR3. CDR3 DNA: TGTGCCAGCAGCTCGCCCCAAGGGTCGAATGGCTACACCTTC. Translation gives CASSSPQGSNGYTF.

The V call is TRBV19, the J call TRBJ1-5; 7 nucleotides align to TRBD1. Trimming took 4 bases from V and 4 from J; bases not matched to a gene: 7. The CDR3 is 15 residues long. The germline CDR1 and CDR2 sequences are LNHDA and SQIVND (reference sequence). The CDR3 nucleotides are TGTGCCAGTAGTACCGGACAGGCTTGGAATCAGCCCCAGCATTTT. It is translated as CASSTGQAWNQPQHF.

V usage is TRBV3-1 (or the pseudogene TRBV3-2) and J usage is TRBJ2-1; no definite D call. V shed 2 bases and J shed 5 bases, with 19 bases lying between them. The CDR3 has 17 residues. Germline V lookup: CDR1 LGHDT, CDR2 YNNKEL (reference sequence). The chain's CDR3 is CASSQNLVSAVDNEQFF. CDR3 DNA sequence: TGTGCCAGCAGCCAAAACCTCGTTTCAGCCGTCGACAATGAGCAGTTCTTC.

The rearrangement links TRBV7-9 to TRBJ2-5; the match to TRBD2 covers 7 bases. The CDR3 consists of 16 residues. V lost 3 bases, J lost 5 bases, and 12 bases stayed unmatched. Germline V gene sequence: CDR1 SEHNR, CDR2 FQNEAQ (reference sequence). The CDR3 DNA follows: TGTGCCAGCAGCTTGGGTCGCGGGAGTAGAAGCGAGACCCAGTACTTC. It specifies CASSLGRGSRSETQYF.

The count of this clone is one. V usage is TRBV18 and J usage is TRBJ1-6, with TRBD1 matching over 7 bases. The CDR3 consists of 14 residues. CDR1 is KGHSH and CDR2 is LQKENI in the germline V gene. V was pared by 3 bases and J by 6 bases, with 2 bases of the junction left unmatched. CDR3 protein: CASSPDRSNSPLHF. In DNA, the CDR3 is TGTGCCAGCTCACCGGACAGGAGTAATTCACCCCTCCACTTT. The variable domain in full, completed from reference TRBV18 and TRBJ1-6, reads NAGVMQNPRHLVRRRGQEARLRCSPMKGHSHVYWYRQLPEEGLKFMVYLQKENIIDESGMPKERFSAEFPKEGPSILRIQQVVRGDSAAYFCASSPDRSNSPLHFGNGTRLTVT.

This clone was counted a few times. The chain employs TRBV27 and TRBJ2-1; TRBD2 aligns across 8 bases. Germline V CDR1 and CDR2: MNHEY, SMNVEV (reference sequence). With V trimmed by 3 bases and J by 7 bases, 5 bases remained unmatched. This CDR3 comprises 14 residues. CDR3 sequence reads: CASSFVAGYNEQFF. In DNA form, the CDR3 reads TGTGCCAGCAGTTTTGTAGCGGGATATAATGAGCAGTTCTTC.

This clone appeared a single time. This chain uses TRBV6-1 with TRBJ2-3; 10 nucleotides agree with TRBD2. The germline gives CDR1 MNHNS, CDR2 SASEGT. The J segment lost 2 bases and the V segment lost 1 base, leaving 3 bases of the junction unmatched. This CDR3 region has 16 residues. This chain's CDR3 is CASSEGSGRTTDTQYF. As DNA, the CDR3 is TGTGCCAGCAGTGAAGGTAGCGGGAGGACCACAGATACGCAGTATTTT.

This clone was seen a handful of times. The J gene is TRBJ1-2, the V gene TRBV2; 10 bases fit TRBD1. The germline V gene has CDR1 SNHLY and CDR2 FYNNEI. The CDR3 sequence is 13 residues long. V lost 7 bases to trimming and J lost 8 bases; unmatched junction nucleotides: 7. The CDR3 region has the DNA TGTGCCAGCAAGGGACAGGGGATTCGGGGCTACACCTTC. This translates into CASKGQGIRGYTF.

The V and J genes are TRBV13 and TRBJ1-4; 10 nucleotides agree with TRBD1. Trimming removed 5 bases from V and 8 bases from J; junction bases left unmatched: 11. The V gene's germline CDR1 is PRHDT and CDR2 FYEKMQ (reference sequence). The CDR3 is 16 amino acids. CDR3 protein: CASSKTGTGVGEKLFF. CDR3 DNA: TGTGCCAGCAGCAAAACCGGGACAGGGGTAGGAGAAAAACTGTTTTTT.

The chain recombines TRBV5-1 with TRBJ2-1, with D perhaps assigned TRBD1 or TRBD2 (5 bases each). Germline V gives CDR1 SGHRS, CDR2 YFSETQ. Trimming cost V 4 bases and J 5 bases, with 19 bases left between them. The CDR3 loop spans 16 amino acids. The CDR3 DNA sequence: TGCGCCAGCAGCCGCCGCTGGGACGAACCCCACAATGAGCAGTTCTTC. Its translation: CASSRRWDEPHNEQFF.

The gene calls are TRBV19 and TRBJ1-6, with D possibly matching TRBD1 (6 bases). CDR3 length equals 17 residues. With 2 bases removed from V and 8 bases from J, the gap between germline ends came to 19 bases. Per the germline V gene, CDR1 is LNHDA and CDR2 is SQIVND (reference sequence). CDR3 region: CASSILSRDTSYSPLHF. In DNA, the CDR3 is TGTGCCAGTAGTATACTCTCCCGGGACACTTCTTATTCACCCCTCCACTTT.

This clone was seen once. The V call is TRBV18, the J call TRBJ2-7; 7 positions match TRBD2. This CDR3 has 16 residues. Germline V CDR1 and CDR2: KGHSH, LQKENI. J lost 0 bases, V lost 0 bases, and 5 bases had no gene match. The CDR3 sequence: CASSPPAGEGSYEQYF. DNA of the CDR3: TGTGCCAGCTCACCACCGGCGGGGGAAGGCTCCTACGAGCAGTACTTC.

J is TRBJ2-6 and V is TRBV18; D gene uncertain. This CDR3 has 17 amino acids. V lost 3 bases and J lost 0, with 12 bases in between. Looked up from germline, CDR1 is KGHSH and CDR2 is LQKENI. CDR3 residues: CASSPDWRLSGANVLTF. DNA of the CDR3: TGTGCCAGCTCACCTGACTGGAGACTCTCTGGGGCCAACGTCCTGACTTTC.

DNA for the CDR3: TGTGCCAGCAGCAAGGCAGGGCCGGGCACTGAAGCTTTCTTT. This sequence encodes CASSKAGPGTEAFF. The rearrangement uses TRBV21-1 and TRBJ1-1; the tabulated D call, TRBD1, remains unverified against the DNA. TRBV21-1 is classified as a pseudogene. The CDR3 length is 14 residues.

The chain couples TRBV19 to TRBJ2-3; 9 positions match TRBD2. The CDR3 has 15 amino acids. The trim removed 4 bases at V and 4 bases at J, leaving 6 bases unmatched. From germline, CDR1 is LNHDA and CDR2 SQIVND (reference sequence). The CDR3 sequence: CASSRREGFADTQYF. For the CDR3, the DNA is TGTGCCAGTAGTAGGCGGGAGGGCTTCGCAGATACGCAGTATTTT. The whole variable domain, remainder taken from reference TRBV19 and TRBJ2-3, is DGGITQSPKYLFRKEGQNVTLSCEQNLNHDAMYWYRQDPGQGLRLIYYSQIVNDFQKGDIAEGYSVSREKKESFPLTVTSAQKNPTAFYLCASSRREGFADTQYFGPGTRLTVL.

In this sample, this clone turned up once. V usage is TRBV5-1 and J usage is TRBJ1-2; D unclear. This CDR3 comprises 14 residues. Trimming stripped 4 bases from V and 4 bases from J, with 14 bases between. The germline V gene encodes CDR1 SGHRS and CDR2 YFSETQ. CDR3 amino acids: CASSDDGSGYGYTF. The CDR3 DNA sequence: TGCGCCAGCAGCGACGACGGCTCCGGCTATGGCTACACCTTC.

This chain joins TRBV20-1 and TRBJ1-6, with D unresolved. V lost 3 bases, J lost 8 bases, and 17 bases lay in between. Per the germline V gene, CDR1 is DFQATT and CDR2 is SNEGSKA (reference sequence). This CDR3 is built from 15 residues. Written as DNA, the CDR3 is TGCAGTGCTAGTGCGGGGTTTAGGTTCGATTCACCCCTCCACTTT. It yields the protein CSASAGFRFDSPLHF.

V and J are TRBV7-3 and TRBJ2-7, with a weak D call TRBD1 (6 bases). This CDR3 spans 13 amino acids. Trimming left V 5 bases short and J 6 bases short, with 14 bases between. Germline assignment: CDR1 SGHTA and CDR2 FQGTGA. The CDR3 region is CASSAGTHFEQYF. CDR3 DNA: TGTGCCAGCAGCGCCGGGACACATTTCGAGCAGTACTTC.

This clone appeared a few times. Germline is not matched at one junction end, which may reflect a read error. DNA of the CDR3: TGTGCCAGCACCTCTCCGGGACCCAGTTTT. This sequence encodes CASTSPGPSF. This chain joins TRBV11-3 and TRBJ1-4, with TRBD1 as a possible D gene (5 bases). CDR3 size: 10 residues. The germline V gene has CDR1 SGHNT and CDR2 YENEEA.